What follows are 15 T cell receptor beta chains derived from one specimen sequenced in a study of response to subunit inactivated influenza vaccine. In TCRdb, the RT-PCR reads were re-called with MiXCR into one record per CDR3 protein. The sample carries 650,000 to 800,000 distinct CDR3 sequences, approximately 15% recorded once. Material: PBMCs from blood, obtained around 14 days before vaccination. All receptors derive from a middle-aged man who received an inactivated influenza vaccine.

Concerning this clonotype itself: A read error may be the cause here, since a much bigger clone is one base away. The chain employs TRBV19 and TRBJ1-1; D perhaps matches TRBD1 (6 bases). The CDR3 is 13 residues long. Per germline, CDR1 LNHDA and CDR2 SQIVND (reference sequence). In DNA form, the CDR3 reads TGTGCCAGTAAACTCTGGGACACCACTGAAGCTATCTTT. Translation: CASKLWDTTEAIF.

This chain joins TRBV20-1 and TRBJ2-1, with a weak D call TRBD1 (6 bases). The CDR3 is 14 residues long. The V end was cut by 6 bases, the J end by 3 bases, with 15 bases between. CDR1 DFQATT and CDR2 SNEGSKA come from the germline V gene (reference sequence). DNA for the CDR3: TGCAGTGCCGTCGGGACATTAAGCTACAATGAGCAGTTCTTC. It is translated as CSAVGTLSYNEQFF.

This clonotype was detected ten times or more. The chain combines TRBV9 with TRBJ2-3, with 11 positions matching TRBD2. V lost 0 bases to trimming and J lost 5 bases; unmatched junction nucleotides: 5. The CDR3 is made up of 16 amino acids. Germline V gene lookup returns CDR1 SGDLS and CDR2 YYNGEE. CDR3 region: CASSVDWGTSGDTQYF. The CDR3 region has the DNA TGTGCCAGCAGCGTAGACTGGGGGACTAGCGGAGATACGCAGTATTTT.

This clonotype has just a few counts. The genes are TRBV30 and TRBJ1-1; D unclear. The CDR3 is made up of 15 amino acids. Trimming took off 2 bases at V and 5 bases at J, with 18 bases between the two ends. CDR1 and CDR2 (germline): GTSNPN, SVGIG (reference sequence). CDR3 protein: CAWSLAGVGWTEAFF. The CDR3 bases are TGTGCCTGGAGTCTCGCCGGCGTCGGGTGGACTGAAGCTTTCTTT.

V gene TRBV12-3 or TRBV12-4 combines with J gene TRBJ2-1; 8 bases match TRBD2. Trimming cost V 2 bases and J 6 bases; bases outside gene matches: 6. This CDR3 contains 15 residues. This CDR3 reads CASSLIAGNFNEQFF. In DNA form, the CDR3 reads TGTGCCAGCAGTTTAATAGCGGGAAACTTCAATGAGCAGTTCTTC.

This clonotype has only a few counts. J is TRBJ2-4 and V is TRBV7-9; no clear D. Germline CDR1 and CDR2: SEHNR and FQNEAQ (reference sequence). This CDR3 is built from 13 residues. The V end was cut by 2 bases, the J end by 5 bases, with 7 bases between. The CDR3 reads CASSLSPENIQYF. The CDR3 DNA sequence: TGTGCCAGCAGCTTAAGTCCGGAAAACATTCAGTACTTC. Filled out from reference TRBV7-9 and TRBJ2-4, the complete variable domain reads DTGVSQNPRHKITKRGQNVTFRCDPISEHNRLYWYRQTLGQGPEFLTYFQNEAQLEKSRLLSDRFSAERPKGSFSTLEIQRTEQGDSAMYLCASSLSPENIQYFGAGTRLSVL.

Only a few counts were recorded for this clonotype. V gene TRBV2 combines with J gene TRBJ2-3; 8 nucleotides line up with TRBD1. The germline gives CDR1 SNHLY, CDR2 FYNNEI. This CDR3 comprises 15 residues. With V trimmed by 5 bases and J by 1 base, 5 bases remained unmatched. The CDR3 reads CASSLQGARTDTQYF. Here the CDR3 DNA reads TGTGCCAGCAGTCTTCAGGGGGCGCGCACAGATACGCAGTATTTT.

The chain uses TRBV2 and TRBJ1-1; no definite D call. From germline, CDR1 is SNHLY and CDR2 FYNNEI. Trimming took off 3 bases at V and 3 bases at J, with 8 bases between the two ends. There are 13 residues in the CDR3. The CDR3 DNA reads TGTGCCAGCAGTGATGATCTGGACACTGAAGCTTTCTTT. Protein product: CASSDDLDTEAFF.

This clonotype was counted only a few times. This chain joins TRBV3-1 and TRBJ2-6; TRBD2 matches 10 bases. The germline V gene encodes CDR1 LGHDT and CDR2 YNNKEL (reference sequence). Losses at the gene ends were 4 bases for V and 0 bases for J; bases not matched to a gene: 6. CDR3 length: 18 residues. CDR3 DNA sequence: TGTGCCAGCAGCCGCCTACTAGCGGGAAGCTCTGGGGCCAACGTCCTGACTTTC. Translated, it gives CASSRLLAGSSGANVLTF. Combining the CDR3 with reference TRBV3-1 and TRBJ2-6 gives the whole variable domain DTAVSQTPKYLVTQMGNDKSIKCEQNLGHDTMYWYKQDSKKFLKIMFSYNNKELIINETVPNRFSPKSPDKAHLNLHINSLELGDSAVYFCASSRLLAGSSGANVLTFGAGSRLTVL.

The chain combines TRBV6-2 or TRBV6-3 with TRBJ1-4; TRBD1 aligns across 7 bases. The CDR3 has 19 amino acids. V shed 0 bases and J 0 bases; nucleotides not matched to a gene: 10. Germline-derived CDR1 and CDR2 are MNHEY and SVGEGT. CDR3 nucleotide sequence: TGTGCCAGCAGTTACTCGAGCAAGGGGGCGGATGCAACTAATGAAAAACTGTTTTTT. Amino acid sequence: CASSYSSKGADATNEKLFF.

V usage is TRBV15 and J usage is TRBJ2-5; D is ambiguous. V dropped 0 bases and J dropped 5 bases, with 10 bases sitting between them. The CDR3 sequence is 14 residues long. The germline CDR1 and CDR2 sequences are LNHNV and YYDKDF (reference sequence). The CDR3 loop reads CATSRDSTSETQYF. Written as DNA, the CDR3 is TGTGCCACCAGCAGAGATTCGACCAGTGAGACCCAGTACTTC.

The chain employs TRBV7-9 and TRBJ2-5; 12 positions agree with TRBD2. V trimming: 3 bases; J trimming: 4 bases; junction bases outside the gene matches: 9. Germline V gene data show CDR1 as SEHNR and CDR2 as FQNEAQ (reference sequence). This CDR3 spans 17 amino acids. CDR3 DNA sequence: TGTGCCAGCAGCTTCAGCACTAGCGGGGGGTCGCGAGAGACCCAGTACTTC. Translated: CASSFSTSGGSRETQYF.

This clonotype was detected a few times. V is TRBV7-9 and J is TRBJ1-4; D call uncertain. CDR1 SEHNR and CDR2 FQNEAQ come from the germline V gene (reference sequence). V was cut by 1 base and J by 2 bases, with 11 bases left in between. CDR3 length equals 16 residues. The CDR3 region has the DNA TGTGCCAGCAGCTTAGTTACGGGAACGACTAATGAAAAACTGTTTTTT. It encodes CASSLVTGTTNEKLFF.

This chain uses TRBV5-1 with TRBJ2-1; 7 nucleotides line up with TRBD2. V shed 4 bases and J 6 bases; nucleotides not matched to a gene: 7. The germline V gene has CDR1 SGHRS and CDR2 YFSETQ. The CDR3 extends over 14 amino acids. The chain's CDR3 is CASSLGGSTNEQFF. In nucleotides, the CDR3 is TGCGCCAGCAGCCTCGGGGGGAGCACCAATGAGCAGTTCTTC.

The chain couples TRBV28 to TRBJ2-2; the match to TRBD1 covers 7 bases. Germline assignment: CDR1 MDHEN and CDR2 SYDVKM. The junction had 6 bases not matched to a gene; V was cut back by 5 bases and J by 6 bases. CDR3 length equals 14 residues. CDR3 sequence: CASSRQGSAGELFF. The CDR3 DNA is TGTGCCAGCAGTCGACAGGGATCGGCCGGGGAGCTGTTTTTT.